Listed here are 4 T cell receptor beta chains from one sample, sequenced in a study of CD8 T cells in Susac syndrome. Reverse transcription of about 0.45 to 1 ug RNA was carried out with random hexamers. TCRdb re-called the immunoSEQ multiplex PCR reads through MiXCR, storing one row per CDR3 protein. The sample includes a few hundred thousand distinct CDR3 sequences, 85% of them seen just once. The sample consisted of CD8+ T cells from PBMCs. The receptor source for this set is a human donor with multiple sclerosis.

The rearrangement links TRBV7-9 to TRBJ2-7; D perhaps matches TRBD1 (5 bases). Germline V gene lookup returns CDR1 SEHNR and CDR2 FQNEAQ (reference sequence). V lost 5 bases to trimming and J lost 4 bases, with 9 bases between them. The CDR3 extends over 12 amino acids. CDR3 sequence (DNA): TGTGCCAGCAGCCCCCGACAGTACGAGCAGTACTTC. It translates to CASSPRQYEQYF.

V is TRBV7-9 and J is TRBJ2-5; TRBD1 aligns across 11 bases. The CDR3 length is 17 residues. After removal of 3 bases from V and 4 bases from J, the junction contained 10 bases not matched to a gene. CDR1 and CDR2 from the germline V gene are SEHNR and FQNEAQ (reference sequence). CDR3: CASSFAGGTGGPETQYF. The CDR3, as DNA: TGTGCCAGCAGCTTCGCGGGGGGGACAGGGGGTCCAGAGACCCAGTACTTC.

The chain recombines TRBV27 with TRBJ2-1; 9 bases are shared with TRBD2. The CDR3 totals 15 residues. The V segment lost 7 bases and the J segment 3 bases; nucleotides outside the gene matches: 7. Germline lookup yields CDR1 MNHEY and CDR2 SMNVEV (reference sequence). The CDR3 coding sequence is TGTGCCAGCACCCCCCTAGCGGGATTCTACAATGAGCAGTTCTTC. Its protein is CASTPLAGFYNEQFF.

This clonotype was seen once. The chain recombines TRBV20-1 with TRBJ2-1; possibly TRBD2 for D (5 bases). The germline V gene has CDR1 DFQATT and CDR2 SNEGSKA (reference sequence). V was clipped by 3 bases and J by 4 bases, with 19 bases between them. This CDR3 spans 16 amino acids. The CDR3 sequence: CSASLQLVRGYNEQFF. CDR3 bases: TGCAGTGCTAGTCTTCAACTAGTGCGAGGTTACAATGAGCAGTTCTTC.